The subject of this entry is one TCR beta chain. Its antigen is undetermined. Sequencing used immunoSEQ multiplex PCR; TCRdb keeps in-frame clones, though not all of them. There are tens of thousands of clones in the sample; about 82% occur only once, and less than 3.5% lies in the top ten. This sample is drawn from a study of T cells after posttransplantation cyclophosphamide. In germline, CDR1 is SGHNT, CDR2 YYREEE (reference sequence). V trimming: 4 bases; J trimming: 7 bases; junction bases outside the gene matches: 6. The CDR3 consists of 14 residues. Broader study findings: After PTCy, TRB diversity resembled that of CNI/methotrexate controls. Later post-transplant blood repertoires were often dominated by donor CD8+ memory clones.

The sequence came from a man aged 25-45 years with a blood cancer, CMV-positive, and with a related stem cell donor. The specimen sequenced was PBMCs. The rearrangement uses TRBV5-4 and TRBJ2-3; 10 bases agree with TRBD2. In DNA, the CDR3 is TGTGCCAGCAGCGCCCAGCGGGAGGGTTATACGCAGTATTTT. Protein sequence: CASSAQREGYTQYF.